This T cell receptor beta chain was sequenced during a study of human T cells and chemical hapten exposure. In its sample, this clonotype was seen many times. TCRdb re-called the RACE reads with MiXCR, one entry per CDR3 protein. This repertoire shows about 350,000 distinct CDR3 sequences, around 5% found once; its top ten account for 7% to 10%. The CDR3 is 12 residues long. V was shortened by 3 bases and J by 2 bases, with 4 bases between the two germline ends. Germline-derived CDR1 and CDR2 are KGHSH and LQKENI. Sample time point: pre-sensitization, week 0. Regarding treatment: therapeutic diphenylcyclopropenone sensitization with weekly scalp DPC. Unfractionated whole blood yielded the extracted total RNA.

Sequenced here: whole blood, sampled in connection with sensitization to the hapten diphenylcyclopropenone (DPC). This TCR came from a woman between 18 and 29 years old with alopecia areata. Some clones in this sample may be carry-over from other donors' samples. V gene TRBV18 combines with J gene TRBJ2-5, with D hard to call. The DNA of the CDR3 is TGTGCCAGCTCACCCCCGCAAGAGACCCAGTACTTC. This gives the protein CASSPPQETQYF.